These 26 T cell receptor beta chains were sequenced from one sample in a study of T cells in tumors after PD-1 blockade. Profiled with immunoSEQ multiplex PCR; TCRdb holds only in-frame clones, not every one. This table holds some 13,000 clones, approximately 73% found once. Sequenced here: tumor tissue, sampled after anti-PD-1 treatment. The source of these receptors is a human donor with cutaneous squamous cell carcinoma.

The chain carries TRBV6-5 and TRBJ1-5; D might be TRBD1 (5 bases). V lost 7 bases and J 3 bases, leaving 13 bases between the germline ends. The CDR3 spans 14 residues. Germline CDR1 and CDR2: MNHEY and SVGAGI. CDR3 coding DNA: TGTGCCAGCACTAGCGGACAAAACAATCAGCCCCAGCATTTT. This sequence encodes CASTSGQNNQPQHF.

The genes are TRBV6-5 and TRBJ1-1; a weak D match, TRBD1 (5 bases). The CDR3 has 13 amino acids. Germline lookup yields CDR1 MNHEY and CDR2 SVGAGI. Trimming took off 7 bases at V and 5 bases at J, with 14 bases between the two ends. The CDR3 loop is CASNWMRGTEAFF. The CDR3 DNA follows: TGTGCCAGCAATTGGATGCGGGGGACTGAAGCTTTCTTT.

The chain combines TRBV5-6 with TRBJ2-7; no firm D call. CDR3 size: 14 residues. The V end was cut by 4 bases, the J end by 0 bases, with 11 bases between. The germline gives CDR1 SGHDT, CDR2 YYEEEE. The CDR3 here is CASSGSVSSYEQYF. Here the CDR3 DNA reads TGTGCCAGCAGCGGTTCGGTAAGCTCCTACGAGCAGTACTTC.

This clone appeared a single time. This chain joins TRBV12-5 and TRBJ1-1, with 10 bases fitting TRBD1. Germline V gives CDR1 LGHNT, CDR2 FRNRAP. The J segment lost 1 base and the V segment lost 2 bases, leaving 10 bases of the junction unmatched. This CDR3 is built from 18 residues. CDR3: CASGLPRTGGGWNTEAFF. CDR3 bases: TGTGCTAGTGGTTTGCCCAGGACAGGGGGAGGTTGGAACACTGAAGCTTTCTTT.

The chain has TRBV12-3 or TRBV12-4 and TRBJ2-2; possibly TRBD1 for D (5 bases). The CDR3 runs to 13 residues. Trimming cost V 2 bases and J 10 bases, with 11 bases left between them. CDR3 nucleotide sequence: TGTGCCAGCAGTTTATGGGGCGGCGAGGAGCTGTTTTTT. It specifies CASSLWGGEELFF.

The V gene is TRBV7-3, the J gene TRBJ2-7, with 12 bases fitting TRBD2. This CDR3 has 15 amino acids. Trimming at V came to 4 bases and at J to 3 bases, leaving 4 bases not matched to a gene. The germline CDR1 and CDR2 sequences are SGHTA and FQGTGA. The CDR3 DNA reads TGTGCCAGCAGCTCTCTAGCGGGAGGGCGCTACGAGCAGTACTTC. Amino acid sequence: CASSSLAGGRYEQYF.

This CDR3 reads CASSNSGRSYEQYF. The CDR3 coding sequence is TGTGCCAGCAGCAATTCTGGACGCTCCTACGAGCAGTACTTC. The V call is TRBV6-6, the J call TRBJ2-7; D gene unclear. The CDR3 contains 14 residues. V lost 6 bases, J lost 0 bases, and 12 bases lay in between. Per the germline V gene, CDR1 is MNHNY and CDR2 is SVGAGI (reference sequence).

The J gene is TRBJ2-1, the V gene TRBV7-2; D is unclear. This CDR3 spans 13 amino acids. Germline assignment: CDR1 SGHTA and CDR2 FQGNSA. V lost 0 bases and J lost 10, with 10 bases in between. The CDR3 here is CASSLAPSPEQFF. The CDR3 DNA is TGTGCCAGCAGCTTAGCGCCATCGCCGGAGCAGTTCTTC. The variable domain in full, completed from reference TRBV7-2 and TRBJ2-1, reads GAGVSQSPSNKVTEKGKDVELRCDPISGHTALYWYRQSLGQGLEFLIYFQGNSAPDKSGLPSDRFSAERTGGSVSTLTIQRTQQEDSAVYLCASSLAPSPEQFFGPGTRLTVL.

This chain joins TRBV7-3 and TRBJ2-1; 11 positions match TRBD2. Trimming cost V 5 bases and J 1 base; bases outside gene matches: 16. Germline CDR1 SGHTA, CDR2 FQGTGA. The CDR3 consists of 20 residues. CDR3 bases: TGTGCCAGCAGCCAACGCGGACCCTTAGCGGGAGGGCCTTCCTACAATGAGCAGTTCTTC. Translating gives CASSQRGPLAGGPSYNEQFF.

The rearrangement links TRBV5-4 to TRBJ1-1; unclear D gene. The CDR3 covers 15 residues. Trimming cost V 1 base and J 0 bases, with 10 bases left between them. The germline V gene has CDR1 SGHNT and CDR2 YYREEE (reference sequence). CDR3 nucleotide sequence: TGTGCCAGCAGCTTGTACGTGAACATGAACACTGAAGCTTTCTTT. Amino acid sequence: CASSLYVNMNTEAFF.

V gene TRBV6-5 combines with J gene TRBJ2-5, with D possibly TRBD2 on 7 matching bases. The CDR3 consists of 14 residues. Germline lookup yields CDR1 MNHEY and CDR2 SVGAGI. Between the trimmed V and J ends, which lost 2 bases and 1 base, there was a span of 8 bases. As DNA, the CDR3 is TGTGCCAGCAGTTACGGGGGGGCCCAAGAGACCCAGTACTTC. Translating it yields CASSYGGAQETQYF.

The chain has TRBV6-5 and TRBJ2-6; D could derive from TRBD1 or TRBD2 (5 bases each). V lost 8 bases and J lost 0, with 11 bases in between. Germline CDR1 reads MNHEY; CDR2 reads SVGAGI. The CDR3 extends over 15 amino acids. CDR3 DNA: TGTGCCAGCGTCCCAGGGAGCTCTGGGGCCAACGTCCTGACTTTC. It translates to CASVPGSSGANVLTF.

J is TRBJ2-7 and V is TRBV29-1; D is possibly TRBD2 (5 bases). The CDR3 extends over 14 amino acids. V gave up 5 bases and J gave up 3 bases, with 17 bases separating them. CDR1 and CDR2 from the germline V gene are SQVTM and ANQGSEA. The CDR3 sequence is CSVRSAGGYYEQYF. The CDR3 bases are TGCAGCGTTCGCTCCGCGGGTGGCTACTACGAGCAGTACTTC.

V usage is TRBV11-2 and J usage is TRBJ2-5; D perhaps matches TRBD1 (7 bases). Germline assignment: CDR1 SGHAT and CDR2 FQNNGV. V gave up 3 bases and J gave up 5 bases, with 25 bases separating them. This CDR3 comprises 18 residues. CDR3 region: CASSFLSGVRGRDETQYF. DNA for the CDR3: TGTGCCAGCAGCTTCCTCTCGGGGGTGAGGGGGCGGGATGAGACCCAGTACTTC.

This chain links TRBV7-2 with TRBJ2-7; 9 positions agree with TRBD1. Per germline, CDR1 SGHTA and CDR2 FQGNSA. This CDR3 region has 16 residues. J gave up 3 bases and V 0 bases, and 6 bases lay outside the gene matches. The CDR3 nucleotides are TGTGCCAGCAGCTTAGCGCCGGGACAGGGTTACTACGAGCAGTACTTC. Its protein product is CASSLAPGQGYYEQYF.

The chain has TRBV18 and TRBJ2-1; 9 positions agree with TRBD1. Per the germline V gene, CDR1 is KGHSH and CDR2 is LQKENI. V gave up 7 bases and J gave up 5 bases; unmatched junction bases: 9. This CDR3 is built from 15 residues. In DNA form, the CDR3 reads TGTGCCAGCTTTTACGGGGGACAGGGCCACAATGAGCAGTTCTTC. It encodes CASFYGGQGHNEQFF.

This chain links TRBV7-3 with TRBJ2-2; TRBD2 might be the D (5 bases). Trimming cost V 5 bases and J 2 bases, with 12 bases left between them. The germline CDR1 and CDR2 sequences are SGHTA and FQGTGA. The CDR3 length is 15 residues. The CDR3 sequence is CASSPGLGNTGELFF. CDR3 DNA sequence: TGTGCCAGCAGCCCTGGACTGGGAAACACCGGGGAGCTGTTTTTT.

Written as DNA, the CDR3 is TGCGCCAGCAGCCCGGACGGAGGTGAAAAACTGTTTTTT. This codes for CASSPDGGEKLFF. This chain connects TRBV5-1 to TRBJ1-4, with D unresolved. The CDR3 contains 13 residues. Per the germline V gene, CDR1 is SGHRS and CDR2 is YFSETQ. The V end was cut by 4 bases, the J end by 7 bases, with 11 bases between.

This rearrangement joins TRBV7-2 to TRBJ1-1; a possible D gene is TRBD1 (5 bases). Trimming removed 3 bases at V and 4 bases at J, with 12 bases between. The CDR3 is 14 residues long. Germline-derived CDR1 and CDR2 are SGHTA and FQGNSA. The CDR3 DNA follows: TGTGCCAGCAGCTTCCGGGGCGGGGGCACTGAAGCTTTCTTT. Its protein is CASSFRGGGTEAFF.

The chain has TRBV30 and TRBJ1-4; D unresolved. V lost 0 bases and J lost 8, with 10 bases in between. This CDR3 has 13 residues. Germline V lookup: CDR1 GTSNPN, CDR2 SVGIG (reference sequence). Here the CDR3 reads CAWSVKFEEKLFF. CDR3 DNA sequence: TGTGCCTGGAGTGTAAAGTTCGAGGAAAAACTGTTTTTT.

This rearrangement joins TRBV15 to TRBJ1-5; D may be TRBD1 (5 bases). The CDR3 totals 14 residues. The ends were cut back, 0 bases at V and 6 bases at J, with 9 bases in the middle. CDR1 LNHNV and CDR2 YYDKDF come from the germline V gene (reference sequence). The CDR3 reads CATSRDRGSQPQHF. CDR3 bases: TGTGCCACCAGCAGAGATAGGGGTTCTCAGCCCCAGCATTTT.

The CDR3 region is CASSQGDVLTF. The CDR3 DNA follows: TGCGCCAGCAGCCAAGGGGACGTCCTGACTTTC. This chain links TRBV4-1 with TRBJ2-6; no firm D call. The CDR3 runs 11 residues. V was shortened by 1 base and J by 11 bases, with 3 bases between the two germline ends. Germline CDR1 reads MGHRA; CDR2 reads YSYEKL.

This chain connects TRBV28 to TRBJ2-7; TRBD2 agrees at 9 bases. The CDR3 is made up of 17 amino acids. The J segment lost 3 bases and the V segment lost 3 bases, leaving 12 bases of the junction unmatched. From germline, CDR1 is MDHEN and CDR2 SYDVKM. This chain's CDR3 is CASSLPSGNLPFYEQYF. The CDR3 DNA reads TGTGCCAGCAGTTTGCCTAGCGGGAACCTCCCTTTCTACGAGCAGTACTTC. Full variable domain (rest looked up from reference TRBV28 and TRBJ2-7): DVKVTQSSRYLVKRTGEKVFLECVQDMDHENMFWYRQDPGLGLRLIYFSYDVKMKEKGDIPEGYSVSREKKERFSLILESASTNQTSMYLCASSLPSGNLPFYEQYFGPGTRLTVT.

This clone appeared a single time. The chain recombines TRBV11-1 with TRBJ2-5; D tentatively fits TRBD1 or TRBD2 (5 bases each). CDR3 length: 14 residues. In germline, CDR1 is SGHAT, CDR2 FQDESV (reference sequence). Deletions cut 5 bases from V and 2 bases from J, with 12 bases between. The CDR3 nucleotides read TGTGCCAGCAGCCTCGGGGCTAGGCAAGAGACCCAGTACTTC. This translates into CASSLGARQETQYF. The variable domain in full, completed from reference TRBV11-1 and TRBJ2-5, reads EAEVAQSPRYKITEKSQAVAFWCDPISGHATLYWYRQILGQGPELLVQFQDESVVDDSQLPKDRFSAERLKGVDSTLKIQPAELGDSAMYLCASSLGARQETQYFGPGTRLLVL.

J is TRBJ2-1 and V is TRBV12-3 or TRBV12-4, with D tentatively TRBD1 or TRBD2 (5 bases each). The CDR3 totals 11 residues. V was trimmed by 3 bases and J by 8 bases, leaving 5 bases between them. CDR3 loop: CASSLGDEQFF. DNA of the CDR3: TGTGCCAGCAGTTTGGGGGATGAGCAGTTCTTC.

The CDR3 sequence is CASSLKGAKDQPQHF. The CDR3 DNA is TGCGCCAGCAGCTTGAAGGGGGCTAAGGATCAGCCCCAGCATTTT. V usage is TRBV5-1 and J usage is TRBJ1-5; TRBD1 matches at 7 bases. CDR3 length: 15 amino acids. Germline assignment: CDR1 SGHRS and CDR2 YFSETQ. Losses at the gene ends were 1 base for V and 5 bases for J; bases not matched to a gene: 6.